The 26 T cell receptor beta chains in this list originate from one sample, sequenced in a study of shared clonotypes between healthy human individuals. Using immunoSEQ multiplex PCR, the repertoire was profiled, and TCRdb retains in-frame clones only, with some absent. The profile covers fewer than 700,000 clones, with roughly 72% appearing a single time and around 11% taken by the ten largest. Sample: PBMCs. Receptors originate from a woman between 35 and 50 years old in good health. Some clones in this sample may be carry-over from other donors' samples.

The chain couples TRBV5-4 to TRBJ2-2, with D possibly matching TRBD2 (6 bases). V lost 0 bases to trimming and J lost 0 bases, with 15 bases between them. The CDR3 length is 18 residues. CDR1 is SGHNT and CDR2 is YYREEE in the germline V gene (reference sequence). CDR3: CASSLGVGRGANTGELFF. The CDR3 bases are TGTGCCAGCAGCTTGGGGGTCGGGCGGGGAGCGAACACCGGGGAGCTGTTTTTT. The complete variable domain, with remaining parts taken from reference TRBV5-4 and TRBJ2-2, reads ETGVTQSPTHLIKTRGQQVTLRCSSQSGHNTVSWYQQALGQGPQFIFQYYREEENGRGNFPPRFSGLQFPNYSSELNVNALELDDSALYLCASSLGVGRGANTGELFFGEGSRLTVL.

A few counts support this clone. V and J are TRBV6-5 and TRBJ2-7; D is undetermined. CDR3 length: 13 amino acids. Trimming pared 5 bases from V and 5 bases from J, leaving 13 bases between. Germline V gives CDR1 MNHEY, CDR2 SVGAGI. CDR3 residues: CASSKPSSHEQYF. Written as DNA, the CDR3 is TGTGCCAGCAGTAAGCCTAGTTCCCACGAGCAGTACTTC.

This clone was detected once. V is TRBV5-1 and J is TRBJ1-1; D unresolved. Trimming stripped 0 bases from V and 5 bases from J, with 8 bases between. The CDR3 is made up of 13 amino acids. The germline V gene has CDR1 SGHRS and CDR2 YFSETQ. The CDR3 DNA sequence: TGCGCCAGCAGCTTGGCCGCGGGAACTGAAGCTTTCTTT. It encodes CASSLAAGTEAFF.

The V gene is TRBV11-3, the J gene TRBJ2-2; TRBD1 is a possible D gene (6 bases). V was clipped by 5 bases and J by 4 bases, with 17 bases between them. Germline V CDR1 and CDR2: SGHNT, YENEEA. CDR3 length: 16 residues. Here the CDR3 DNA reads TGTGCCAGCAGCCCCGGCCAGGGGCATCGCACCGGGGAGCTGTTTTTT. It yields the protein CASSPGQGHRTGELFF.

This sequence joins TRBV6-1 and TRBJ1-6; the D is unclear. Germline lookup yields CDR1 MNHNS and CDR2 SASEGT. The CDR3 consists of 14 residues. Deletions cut 6 bases from V and 10 bases from J, with 16 bases between. In nucleotides, the CDR3 is TGTGCCAGCAGAACGGGCGGAATAGACTCACCCCTCCACTTT. It yields the protein CASRTGGIDSPLHF.

The chain employs TRBV11-2 and TRBJ1-1; 9 bases fit TRBD1. V lost 2 bases and J lost 10; bases outside the gene matches: 14. Germline V gene sequence: CDR1 SGHAT, CDR2 FQNNGV. CDR3 length equals 16 residues. The CDR3 protein is CASSLTPGQGSYGAFF. The CDR3 nucleotides are TGTGCCAGCAGCTTAACCCCGGGACAGGGTTCTTATGGAGCTTTCTTT. The full variable domain, completed using reference TRBV11-2 and TRBJ1-1, is EAGVAQSPRYKIIEKRQSVAFWCNPISGHATLYWYQQILGQGPKLLIQFQNNGVVDDSQLPKDRFSAERLKGVDSTLKIQPAKLEDSAVYLCASSLTPGQGSYGAFFGQGTRLTVV.

This clone has only a few counts. This rearrangement joins TRBV7-2 to TRBJ1-1; 9 nucleotides align to TRBD1. The V segment lost 5 bases and the J segment 3 bases; nucleotides outside the gene matches: 4. Germline assignment: CDR1 SGHTA and CDR2 FQGNSA. The CDR3 is made up of 14 amino acids. CDR3 protein: CASSPRDRDTEAFF. For the CDR3, the DNA is TGTGCCAGCAGCCCCCGGGACAGGGACACTGAAGCTTTCTTT.

V and J are TRBV7-3 and TRBJ1-1; no firm D call. CDR1 is SGHTA and CDR2 is FQGTGA in the germline V gene. There are 13 residues in the CDR3. The V end was cut by 1 base, the J end by 5 bases, with 8 bases between. CDR3 sequence (DNA): TGTGCCAGCAGCTTAATAGGTAGGACTGAAGCTTTCTTT. Translated: CASSLIGRTEAFF.

This clone showed up just once. This likely reflects a read error, since a far larger clone is one base away. The rearrangement links TRBV30 to TRBJ1-5; D unclear. CDR3 size: 13 residues. Per the germline V gene, CDR1 is GTSNPN and CDR2 is SVGIG (reference sequence). The CDR3 sequence is CAWSGTGNRPQHF. Written as DNA, the CDR3 is TGTGCCTGGAGTGGGACGGGGAATCGGCCCCAGCATTTT.

This clone was seen ten or more times. For the CDR3, the DNA is TGTGCCAGCAGGTTCGGATCGGGTGGCTACACCTTC. It yields the protein CASRFGSGGYTF. The V call is TRBV27, the J call TRBJ1-2; no firm D call. CDR3 size: 12 residues. The germline V gene encodes CDR1 MNHEY and CDR2 SMNVEV (reference sequence). The ends were cut back, 6 bases at V and 7 bases at J, with 12 bases in the middle.

The CDR3: CASSSPSPNEQFF. CDR3 nucleotide sequence: TGTGCCAGCAGCTCCCCCTCTCCCAATGAGCAGTTCTTC. The rearrangement links TRBV9 to TRBJ2-1; no reliable D call. Germline assignment: CDR1 SGDLS and CDR2 YYNGEE. This CDR3 region has 13 residues. With 4 bases removed from V and 6 bases from J, the gap between germline ends came to 11 bases.

The chain employs TRBV28 and TRBJ2-5; D not resolved. The V gene's germline CDR1 is MDHEN and CDR2 SYDVKM. This CDR3 contains 14 residues. V shed 6 bases and J shed 5 bases, with 16 bases lying between them. CDR3 coding DNA: TGTGCCAGCAGCCCCCGTTGGATACGGGAGACCCAGTACTTC. It translates to CASSPRWIRETQYF.

This clone was recorded a few times. The rearrangement joins TRBV30 to TRBJ1-5; D gene ambiguous. The CDR3 covers 15 residues. V lost 2 bases to trimming and J lost 0 bases, with 11 bases between them. Per germline, CDR1 GTSNPN and CDR2 SVGIG (reference sequence). The CDR3 DNA reads as TGTGCCTGGAGTCCACACGGGTATAGCAATCAGCCCCAGCATTTT. Its protein is CAWSPHGYSNQPQHF.

The J gene is TRBJ2-1, the V gene TRBV19; D not resolved. The CDR3 is 12 residues long. V gave up 0 bases and J gave up 5 bases, with 2 bases separating them. Germline values: CDR1 LNHDA, CDR2 SQIVND (reference sequence). This chain's CDR3 is CASSIEDNEQFF. CDR3 DNA sequence: TGTGCCAGTAGTATAGAAGACAATGAGCAGTTCTTC.

V is TRBV11-3 and J is TRBJ1-1; D is unclear. The CDR3 has 15 residues. Per the germline V gene, CDR1 is SGHNT and CDR2 is YENEEA. Trimming took off 1 base at V and 1 base at J, with 10 bases between the two ends. CDR3 DNA: TGTGCCAGCAGCTTAGGTGGCAGTAAGAACACTGAAGCTTTCTTT. Translated: CASSLGGSKNTEAFF.

This clone was observed a few times. The chain couples TRBV6-4 to TRBJ1-2, with D perhaps TRBD1 (6 bases). CDR1 MRHNA and CDR2 SNTAGT come from the germline V gene. Deletions cut 6 bases from V and 6 bases from J, with 17 bases between. The CDR3 has 14 residues. CDR3 loop: CASSETVGGDGYTF. The DNA for the CDR3 is TGTGCCAGCAGCGAAACGGTTGGGGGCGATGGCTACACCTTC.

This chain joins TRBV5-8 and TRBJ1-5, with D maybe TRBD1 (6 bases). V was trimmed by 4 bases and J by 3 bases, leaving 11 bases between them. The CDR3 runs to 14 residues. The V gene's germline CDR1 is SGHTS and CDR2 YDEGEE. The chain's CDR3 is CASSGGQHNQPQHF. CDR3 DNA sequence: TGTGCCAGCAGCGGTGGACAGCACAATCAGCCCCAGCATTTT.

This clone has only a few counts. The chain couples TRBV19 to TRBJ1-2, with 7 positions matching TRBD1. The CDR3 extends over 15 amino acids. Trimming took 3 bases from V and 7 from J; bases not matched to a gene: 11. From germline, CDR1 is LNHDA and CDR2 SQIVND (reference sequence). CDR3 DNA: TGTGCCAGTAGTATCGTCTCCGGGACAGCTTCTGGCTACACCTTC. Amino acids: CASSIVSGTASGYTF.

This clone showed up just a few times. CDR3 DNA: TGCGCCAGCAGTGATAAGCGGGAAGCAGACACAGATACGCAGTATTTT. Encoded protein: CASSDKREADTDTQYF. The chain couples TRBV10-2 to TRBJ2-3; 7 bases agree with TRBD2. The V segment lost 3 bases and the J segment 2 bases; nucleotides outside the gene matches: 8. Looked up from germline, CDR1 is WSHSY and CDR2 is SAAADI. CDR3 length equals 16 residues.

V and J are TRBV7-6 and TRBJ2-5; D possibly matches TRBD1 or TRBD2 (5 bases each). Trimming left V 3 bases short and J 5 bases short, with 7 bases between. The CDR3 length is 12 residues. CDR1 is SGHVS and CDR2 is FNYEAQ in the germline V gene. The CDR3 coding sequence is TGTGCCAGCAGCTTTTGGGGGGAGACCCAGTACTTC. Translating gives CASSFWGETQYF.

The chain uses TRBV2 and TRBJ1-4; D uncertain. Germline CDR1 reads SNHLY; CDR2 reads FYNNEI. Trimming cost V 8 bases and J 5 bases, with 15 bases left between them. CDR3 length: 14 amino acids. The CDR3 DNA is TGTGCCAGCGTAGGGTTGGGAAAAAATGAAAAACTGTTTTTT. This translates into CASVGLGKNEKLFF.

The chain combines TRBV19 with TRBJ1-5; TRBD1 aligns across 9 bases. Looked up from germline, CDR1 is LNHDA and CDR2 is SQIVND (reference sequence). V lost 4 bases and J lost 7; bases outside the gene matches: 11. The CDR3 runs to 16 residues. This CDR3 reads CASSRTTGGGPQPQHF. The CDR3 nucleotides read TGTGCCAGTAGTAGGACTACAGGGGGCGGTCCCCAGCCCCAGCATTTT.

As to this clone: A clone one base away is much larger, so this may be a read error. The sample carries other DNA sequences with the same CDR3. The chain recombines TRBV30 with TRBJ1-2; 10 bases fit TRBD1. The CDR3 consists of 12 residues. The J segment lost 8 bases and the V segment lost 4 bases, leaving 4 bases of the junction unmatched. Per germline, CDR1 GTSNPN and CDR2 SVGIG (reference sequence). CDR3 amino acids: CAWMRDRGGYTF. CDR3 DNA: TGTGCCTGGATGAGGGACAGGGGCGGCTACACCTTC.

The rearrangement uses TRBV30 and TRBJ1-1; D not certain. The CDR3 consists of 11 residues. Germline-derived CDR1 and CDR2 are GTSNPN and SVGIG (reference sequence). Trimming removed 4 bases at V and 1 base at J, with 4 bases between. CDR3 bases: TGTGCCTGGATAGGGAACACTGAAGCTTTCTTT. Its translation is CAWIGNTEAFF.

This clone appeared many times. V is TRBV5-1 and J is TRBJ2-7, with D tentatively TRBD1 (6 bases). This CDR3 region has 14 residues. CDR1 and CDR2 from the germline V gene are SGHRS and YFSETQ. Trimming removed 5 bases at V and 2 bases at J, with 14 bases between. CDR3 sequence: CASRFTYRAYEQYF. DNA of the CDR3: TGCGCCAGCAGGTTTACTTACAGGGCCTACGAGCAGTACTTC.

V and J are TRBV7-9 and TRBJ2-5; 9 nucleotides align to TRBD1. The J call may be incorrect, as the DNA end agrees better with TRBJ2-7. CDR1 and CDR2 from the germline V gene are SEHNR and FQNEAQ (reference sequence). The CDR3 has 16 amino acids. CDR3 residues: CASSFSPGTGSDEQYF. The CDR3 DNA reads as TGTGCCAGCAGCTTCAGTCCCGGGACAGGGTCGGACGAGCAGTACTTC.